The clone carrying this T cell receptor beta chain was seen ten or more times. No antigen is known for it. TCRdb reprocessed the 5' RACE reads with MiXCR, giving one entry per CDR3 protein. The sample lists about 27,000 distinct CDR3 sequences; more than 5.5% were seen once. This sample stems from a study of spatial heterogeneity in lung cancer. For the study at large: TCR transcript counts in tumor regions correlated strongly with a T cell module score from matched bulk RNA-seq. In raw reads, more than eight appearances on average were recorded for each unique TCR and UMI combination.

Study-wide points: Tracking of tumor mutation counts was seen in expanded intratumoral alpha and beta TCR counts.

Sample time point: sample taken at primary tumor resection. The CDR3 loop spans 15 amino acids. V lost 4 bases to trimming and J lost 5 bases; unmatched junction nucleotides: 9. V is TRBV12-3 or TRBV12-4 and J is TRBJ1-1; 8 bases are shared with TRBD1. This specimen consisted of lung tumor tissue, obtained at surgery. The receptor was isolated from a male donor with early-stage non-small cell lung cancer. This CDR3 is CASSSTDREGTEAFF. The CDR3 coding sequence is TGTGCCAGCAGTTCCACGGACAGGGAGGGTACTGAAGCTTTCTTT.